The 27 T cell receptor beta chains given below trace back to one sample, sequenced in a study of Tregs in tolerant kidney transplant recipients (dated by TCRdb to between 2018 and 2021). Library construction relied on the immunoSEQ multiplex PCR assay. TCRdb provides this immuneACCESS table in a form limited to in-frame rearrangements. Some clones are lacking; in checked studies, under half of them reflect an unresolved V gene, and why the rest are absent is not known. This sample holds 240,000 or so clones; roughly 80% were observed only once. Of the sample, around 0.64% is held by the ten largest clones. Sequencing was performed on CD4+ T cells from blood. The receptors derive from a human donor in good health.

A few counts support this clone. CDR3 region: CASSADRSAGGYTF. In nucleotides, the CDR3 is TGTGCCAGCAGTGCCGACAGGTCCGCGGGTGGCTACACCTTC. The chain combines TRBV2 with TRBJ1-2; the D gene is possibly TRBD1 (6 bases). Trimming shortened V by 4 bases and J by 7 bases, and 16 bases separated the two germline ends. Germline values: CDR1 SNHLY, CDR2 FYNNEI. The CDR3 contains 14 residues.

The chain combines TRBV4-1 with TRBJ2-3, with D maybe TRBD2 (5 bases). The CDR3 runs to 15 residues. V shed 5 bases and J shed 3 bases, with 15 bases lying between them. Germline V gene data show CDR1 as MGHRA and CDR2 as YSYEKL. CDR3 DNA: TGCGCCAGCAGCTCAACCCGTGGGAGAACAGATACGCAGTATTTT. Translating gives CASSSTRGRTDTQYF.

This clone has more than one count but fewer than ten. This rearrangement joins TRBV7-3 to TRBJ1-1, with D uncertain. This CDR3 region has 13 residues. Trimming removed 2 bases from V and 1 base from J, with 5 bases in between. CDR1 is SGHTA and CDR2 is FQGTGA in the germline V gene. The CDR3 loop reads CASSLYQNTEAFF. CDR3 nucleotides: TGTGCCAGCAGCTTATACCAGAACACTGAAGCTTTCTTT.

Only one count was recorded for this clone. J is TRBJ2-3 and V is TRBV18, with D perhaps TRBD2 (6 bases). CDR1 and CDR2 (germline): KGHSH, LQKENI. CDR3 length: 17 residues. V was cut by 0 bases and J by 2 bases, with 15 bases left in between. The CDR3 sequence: CASSPPVLALTTDTQYF. The CDR3 nucleotides read TGTGCCAGCTCACCACCGGTACTAGCCCTAACCACAGATACGCAGTATTTT.

This chain connects TRBV7-9 to TRBJ1-4, with D perhaps matching TRBD1 (6 bases). This CDR3 comprises 18 residues. V was trimmed by 5 bases and J by 0 bases, leaving 19 bases between them. CDR1 and CDR2 (germline): SEHNR, FQNEAQ (reference sequence). For the CDR3, the DNA is TGTGCCAGCAGCCCTAAAGAGCGGGGGGCATCAACTAATGAAAAACTGTTTTTT. It yields the protein CASSPKERGASTNEKLFF.

In its sample, this clone was seen a few times. The chain uses TRBV7-9 and TRBJ2-5; D unclear. The CDR3 length is 13 residues. The V gene lost 5 bases and the J gene lost 2 bases, with 9 bases spanning the gap. CDR1 and CDR2 from the germline V gene are SEHNR and FQNEAQ (reference sequence). CDR3 nucleotide sequence: TGTGCCAGCAGCCGCCAAGCACAAGAGACCCAGTACTTC. As protein: CASSRQAQETQYF.

The rearrangement links TRBV25-1 to TRBJ2-5, with 10 bases lining up with TRBD1. The CDR3 is 12 residues long. V dropped 6 bases and J dropped 7; count of bases not matched to a gene: 2. CDR1 is MGHDK, CDR2 SYGVNS, per germline. Here the CDR3 DNA reads TGTGCCAGCAGCGGGACAGGGGTGACCCAGTACTTC. Its translation: CASSGTGVTQYF.

The genes are TRBV15 and TRBJ1-2; D gene unclear. The CDR3 is 13 amino acids. The germline V and J ends were trimmed by 0 bases and 2 bases, with 4 bases remaining between them. Germline CDR1 and CDR2: LNHNV and YYDKDF (reference sequence). The CDR3 sequence: CATSRDYNYGYTF. CDR3 nucleotide sequence: TGTGCCACCAGCAGAGATTACAACTATGGCTACACCTTC.

The V gene is TRBV11-2, the J gene TRBJ1-5, with 8 bases that match TRBD1. V gave up 5 bases and J gave up 4 bases; unmatched junction bases: 13. The CDR3 spans 17 residues. Germline V gene data show CDR1 as SGHAT and CDR2 as FQNNGV. CDR3: CASSVSSGQGRNQPQHF. CDR3 nucleotide sequence: TGTGCCAGCAGCGTTAGCTCAGGACAGGGACGGAATCAGCCCCAGCATTTT.

The chain employs TRBV5-4 and TRBJ1-1, with D perhaps matching TRBD1 (5 bases). There are 14 residues in the CDR3. V lost 4 bases, J lost 0 bases, and 10 bases lay in between. The germline V gene has CDR1 SGHNT and CDR2 YYREEE (reference sequence). The CDR3 DNA sequence: TGTGCCAGCAGCCCGGGACCACTGAACACTGAAGCTTTCTTT. Protein: CASSPGPLNTEAFF.

This clone was seen a handful of times. The chain employs TRBV5-8 and TRBJ1-5; no firm D call. The V end lost 5 bases, the J end lost 3 bases, and 6 bases lay between the germline ends. CDR1 and CDR2 from the germline V gene are SGHTS and YDEGEE. The CDR3 loop spans 12 amino acids. The CDR3 loop is CASRRYNQPQHF. The DNA of the CDR3 is TGTGCCAGCAGGCGGTACAATCAGCCCCAGCATTTT.

The V gene is TRBV5-6, the J gene TRBJ1-1; 8 bases map to TRBD1. The junction had 2 bases not matched to a gene; V was cut back by 0 bases and J by 1 base. The CDR3 has 15 amino acids. Looked up from germline, CDR1 is SGHDT and CDR2 is YYEEEE. The chain's CDR3 is CASSLAGTGNTEAFF. The CDR3 nucleotides are TGTGCCAGCAGCTTGGCCGGGACAGGGAACACTGAAGCTTTCTTT.

This chain links TRBV5-4 with TRBJ2-5, with D perhaps matching TRBD2 (7 bases). The V end was cut by 2 bases, the J end by 5 bases, with 16 bases between. Germline V gene data show CDR1 as SGHNT and CDR2 as YYREEE (reference sequence). The CDR3 runs to 15 residues. In DNA, the CDR3 is TGTGCCAGCAGCTTCCCCAAGGGGGGAGGGGAGACCCAGTACTTC. It is translated as CASSFPKGGGETQYF.

This clone was counted only a few times. This chain links TRBV7-2 with TRBJ2-7; D possibly corresponds to TRBD2 (5 bases). This CDR3 has 13 amino acids. V was shortened by 4 bases and J by 3 bases, with 10 bases between the two germline ends. Germline lookup yields CDR1 SGHTA and CDR2 FQGNSA. The DNA for the CDR3 is TGTGCCAGCAGCTCCCCACGGGACTACGAGCAGTACTTC. It is translated as CASSSPRDYEQYF.

This clone was seen more than once but under ten times. The chain combines TRBV7-9 with TRBJ2-1; D call uncertain. The CDR3 runs 11 residues. The V end lost 8 bases, the J end lost 0 bases, and 2 bases lay between the germline ends. Germline CDR1 is SEHNR and CDR2 is FQNEAQ (reference sequence). The CDR3 DNA follows: TGTGCCAGCGGCTCCTACAATGAGCAGTTCTTC. Translated, it gives CASGSYNEQFF.

This clone was observed a handful of times. This sequence joins TRBV6-5 and TRBJ2-1; D call uncertain. The CDR3 length is 13 residues. The germline V gene encodes CDR1 MNHEY and CDR2 SVGAGI. V lost 8 bases to trimming and J lost 9 bases, with 17 bases between them. DNA of the CDR3: TGTGCCAGCGCTACGGGTAGCCTTAGTGAGCAGTTCTTC. Amino acid sequence: CASATGSLSEQFF.

The chain links TRBV10-3 to TRBJ2-1; 12 bases align to TRBD2. CDR1 is ENHRY and CDR2 is SYGVKD in the germline V gene. This CDR3 comprises 13 residues. The ends lost 11 bases at V and 4 bases at J; junction bases unmatched: 3. This chain's CDR3 is CAVGTSGYNEQFF. The DNA for the CDR3 is TGTGCCGTCGGGACTAGCGGGTACAATGAGCAGTTCTTC.

The chain carries TRBV6-1 and TRBJ2-7; D gene ambiguous. The CDR3 has 13 residues. Germline V gene sequence: CDR1 MNHNS, CDR2 SASEGT. The ends were cut back, 5 bases at V and 6 bases at J, with 14 bases in the middle. The CDR3 spells CASSRKVASEQYF. In DNA form, the CDR3 reads TGTGCCAGCAGTAGGAAAGTAGCATCCGAGCAGTACTTC.

The chain has TRBV7-3 and TRBJ1-2, with TRBD1 as a possible D gene (5 bases). CDR3 length equals 13 residues. CDR1 is SGHTA, CDR2 FQGTGA, per germline. Trimming took 2 bases from V and 8 from J, leaving 12 bases between them. Here the CDR3 DNA reads TGTGCCAGCAGCTTAGTCCCAGGGAACGGCTACACCTTC. It translates to CASSLVPGNGYTF. Filled out from reference TRBV7-3 and TRBJ1-2, the complete variable domain reads GAGVSQTPSNKVTEKGKYVELRCDPISGHTALYWYRQSLGQGPEFLIYFQGTGAADDSGLPNDRFFAVRPEGSVSTLKIQRTERGDSAVYLCASSLVPGNGYTFGSGTRLTVV.

V is TRBV19 and J is TRBJ1-1, with 7 bases that match TRBD1. The CDR3 is made up of 14 amino acids. Losses at the gene ends were 5 bases for V and 1 base for J; bases not matched to a gene: 4. Germline V gene lookup returns CDR1 LNHDA and CDR2 SQIVND (reference sequence). As DNA, the CDR3 is TGTGCCAGTAGTCGGACAGGCCCGAACACTGAAGCTTTCTTT. Protein product: CASSRTGPNTEAFF.

Remarks on this clone: This specimen includes other DNA sequences encoding the same CDR3. J is TRBJ2-7 and V is TRBV6-1; D tentatively reads TRBD1 or TRBD2 (5 bases each). The germline gives CDR1 MNHNS, CDR2 SASEGT. The CDR3 runs to 14 residues. Trimming shortened V by 1 base and J by 3 bases, and 10 bases separated the two germline ends. CDR3 bases: TGTGCCAGCAGTGAAGGGGGACGGGGCTACGAGCAGTACTTC. Protein sequence: CASSEGGRGYEQYF.

This chain joins TRBV29-1 and TRBJ1-1, with D uncertain. CDR3 length: 11 residues. Deletions cut 2 bases from V and 12 bases from J, with 13 bases between. From germline, CDR1 is SQVTM and CDR2 ANQGSEA. CDR3 sequence reads: CSVEKGTGSFF. Here the CDR3 DNA reads TGCAGCGTTGAAAAGGGTACCGGGTCTTTCTTT.

The V call is TRBV18, the J call TRBJ2-2; 7 bases are shared with TRBD1. The CDR3 is 16 amino acids. Germline V gene sequence: CDR1 KGHSH, CDR2 LQKENI. The V segment lost 2 bases and the J segment 1 base; nucleotides outside the gene matches: 4. In DNA, the CDR3 is TGTGCCAGCTCACCATCCCGACAGGGGAACACCGGGGAGCTGTTTTTT. Amino acid sequence: CASSPSRQGNTGELFF.

The chain couples TRBV7-9 to TRBJ2-3, with 8 positions matching TRBD2. J lost 0 bases, V lost 2 bases, and 1 base had no gene match. The CDR3 is made up of 15 amino acids. From germline, CDR1 is SEHNR and CDR2 FQNEAQ (reference sequence). CDR3 DNA: TGTGCCAGCAGCTTAATAGCGGGGAGCACAGATACGCAGTATTTT. Its translation is CASSLIAGSTDTQYF. The entire variable domain, with the rest obtained from reference TRBV7-9 and TRBJ2-3, is as follows: DTGVSQNPRHKITKRGQNVTFRCDPISEHNRLYWYRQTLGQGPEFLTYFQNEAQLEKSRLLSDRFSAERPKGSFSTLEIQRTEQGDSAMYLCASSLIAGSTDTQYFGPGTRLTVL.

The chain has TRBV6-6 and TRBJ2-6; unclear D gene. CDR1 and CDR2 from the germline V gene are MNHNY and SVGAGI (reference sequence). Trimming left V 6 bases short and J 0 bases short, with 12 bases between. The CDR3 spans 16 residues. The CDR3 bases are TGTGCCAGCAGACAATCAGGAGACTCTGGGGCCAACGTCCTGACTTTC. As protein: CASRQSGDSGANVLTF.

The V call is TRBV14, the J call TRBJ2-5; D gene ambiguous. Trimming removed 2 bases from V and 5 bases from J, with 6 bases in between. The CDR3 runs 12 residues. Germline CDR1 reads SGHDN; CDR2 reads FVKESK. Here the CDR3 reads CASSQRWETQYF. The DNA for the CDR3 is TGTGCCAGCAGCCAAAGATGGGAGACCCAGTACTTC.

The J gene is TRBJ2-2, the V gene TRBV9, with TRBD2 as a possible D gene (6 bases). There are 15 residues in the CDR3. Per germline, CDR1 SGDLS and CDR2 YYNGEE. Trimming left V 0 bases short and J 4 bases short, with 10 bases between. CDR3 protein: CASSVAGRPTGELFF. The DNA of the CDR3 is TGTGCCAGCAGCGTAGCCGGGAGACCCACCGGGGAGCTGTTTTTT.